The 17 T cell receptor beta chains in this list originate from one sample, sequenced in a study of human T cells and chemical hapten exposure. The time point here: pre-sensitization, week 0. Treatment given: therapeutic diphenylcyclopropenone sensitization with weekly scalp DPC. TCRdb re-called the RACE reads with MiXCR, one entry per CDR3 protein. The data hold around 200,000 distinct CDR3 sequences, with approximately 31% observed a single time. The specimen comprised whole blood, sampled in connection with sensitization to the hapten diphenylcyclopropenone (DPC). The receptors come from a woman in her twenties or thirties with alopecia areata. Some clones in this sample may be carry-over from other donors' samples.

This chain links TRBV6-1 with TRBJ1-5; D is unclear. CDR3 length: 13 residues. V gave up 6 bases and J gave up 0 bases, with 6 bases separating them. Per germline, CDR1 MNHNS and CDR2 SASEGT. The chain's CDR3 is CASRHVSNQPQHF. The CDR3 DNA follows: TGTGCCAGCAGACATGTTAGCAATCAGCCCCAGCATTTT.

The rearrangement joins TRBV29-1 to TRBJ1-1; D remains ambiguous. Between the trimmed V and J ends, which lost 3 bases and 1 base, there was a span of 6 bases. From germline, CDR1 is SQVTM and CDR2 ANQGSEA. CDR3 length equals 12 residues. The CDR3 loop is CSVDTENTEAFF. For the CDR3, the DNA is TGCAGCGTTGACACAGAGAACACTGAAGCTTTCTTT.

This rearrangement joins TRBV7-2 to TRBJ2-2; a possible D gene is TRBD1 (5 bases). The germline CDR1 and CDR2 sequences are SGHTA and FQGNSA. V lost 2 bases and J lost 5, with 15 bases in between. The CDR3 is 16 amino acids. The CDR3 DNA is TGTGCCAGCAGCTTATTTATGCAGGGTGTAACCGGGGAGCTGTTTTTT. Translation: CASSLFMQGVTGELFF.

V usage is TRBV15 and J usage is TRBJ1-2; D gene uncertain. The CDR3 contains 13 residues. Germline V gives CDR1 LNHNV, CDR2 YYDKDF (reference sequence). The V and J ends lost 3 bases and 6 bases respectively, with 11 bases between them. CDR3 in amino acids: CATSRLKRDGYTF. In nucleotides, the CDR3 is TGTGCCACCAGCAGGCTTAAGAGGGATGGCTACACCTTC.

The chain recombines TRBV13 with TRBJ1-2, with 10 bases fitting TRBD1. With 6 bases clipped from V and 2 bases from J, the junction kept 6 bases outside the gene matches. This CDR3 is built from 15 residues. CDR1 is PRHDT and CDR2 is FYEKMQ in the germline V gene (reference sequence). CDR3 amino acids: CASSATGGKNYGYTF. The DNA of the CDR3 is TGTGCCAGCAGTGCGACAGGGGGCAAAAACTATGGCTACACCTTC.

The rearrangement uses TRBV7-3 and TRBJ2-7; no clear D. The V gene's germline CDR1 is SGHTA and CDR2 FQGTGA. The CDR3 length is 12 residues. V was shortened by 5 bases and J by 1 base, with 6 bases between the two germline ends. DNA of the CDR3: TGTGCCAGCAGCGAGATTTCCTACGAGCAGTACTTC. It is translated as CASSEISYEQYF.

The chain has TRBV27 and TRBJ2-5; D might be TRBD2 (6 bases). V shed 1 base and J shed 6 bases, with 12 bases lying between them. Germline CDR1 MNHEY, CDR2 SMNVEV (reference sequence). The CDR3 has 14 residues. CDR3 protein: CASSLFASEKTQYF. Here the CDR3 DNA reads TGTGCCAGCAGTTTATTCGCTAGCGAGAAGACCCAGTACTTC.

This sequence joins TRBV28 and TRBJ2-7; D uncertain. The CDR3 runs to 14 residues. Germline assignment: CDR1 MDHEN and CDR2 SYDVKM. V shed 3 bases and J shed 7 bases, with 16 bases lying between them. The CDR3 loop reads CASSFHSRLGEQYF. CDR3 DNA: TGTGCCAGCAGTTTTCACAGTCGACTGGGGGAGCAGTACTTC.

This clonotype was observed a few times. The chain uses TRBV28 and TRBJ1-2, with D unresolved. The CDR3 has 14 amino acids. Germline CDR1 MDHEN, CDR2 SYDVKM. V was cut by 4 bases and J by 3 bases, with 12 bases left in between. CDR3: CASSSHEVDYGYTF. The CDR3 DNA is TGTGCCAGCAGTTCACACGAGGTGGACTATGGCTACACCTTC.

The V and J genes are TRBV3-1 and TRBJ2-7; TRBD2 matches 9 bases. The CDR3 loop spans 15 amino acids. The V and J ends lost 1 base and 11 bases, in that order; junction bases with no gene match: 12. CDR1 LGHDT and CDR2 YNNKEL come from the germline V gene (reference sequence). DNA for the CDR3: TGTGCCAGCAGCCAAGGAGCGGGGGGTCAACAAAAGGAGTACTTC. This sequence encodes CASSQGAGGQQKEYF.

The chain joins TRBV7-8 to TRBJ2-2; TRBD2 matches 9 bases. The CDR3 has 16 amino acids. Germline V gene lookup returns CDR1 SGHVS and CDR2 FQNEAQ. Trimming at V came to 5 bases and at J to 0 bases, leaving 4 bases not matched to a gene. CDR3 DNA sequence: TGTGCCAGCAGCCATAGCGGGGGCACGAACACCGGGGAGCTGTTTTTT. Encoded protein: CASSHSGGTNTGELFF.

The chain links TRBV2 to TRBJ2-7; D possibly uses TRBD1 or TRBD2 (6 bases each). With 8 bases removed from V and 2 bases from J, the gap between germline ends came to 13 bases. This CDR3 spans 13 amino acids. Germline CDR1 and CDR2: SNHLY and FYNNEI. CDR3 protein: CASGRTVAYEQYF. The CDR3 nucleotides read TGTGCCAGCGGGAGGACAGTAGCCTACGAGCAGTACTTC.

The chain joins TRBV5-4 to TRBJ1-2; D might be TRBD1 (6 bases). V lost 4 bases and J lost 3, with 16 bases in between. This CDR3 contains 15 residues. Germline assignment: CDR1 SGHNT and CDR2 YYREEE (reference sequence). The CDR3 spells CASSLGGQGHYGYTF. The CDR3, as DNA: TGTGCCAGCAGCCTCGGGGGGCAGGGACACTATGGCTACACCTTC. The entire variable domain, with the rest obtained from reference TRBV5-4 and TRBJ1-2, is as follows: ETGVTQSPTHLIKTRGQQVTLRCSSQSGHNTVSWYQQALGQGPQFIFQYYREEENGRGNFPPRFSGLQFPNYSSELNVNALELDDSALYLCASSLGGQGHYGYTFGSGTRLTVV.

This clonotype was observed a few times. The chain combines TRBV20-1 with TRBJ2-2; D is undetermined. The CDR3 is 14 residues long. Trimming took 3 bases from V and 0 from J, leaving 8 bases between them. Germline CDR1 DFQATT, CDR2 SNEGSKA (reference sequence). CDR3 residues: CSASDTANTGELFF. The CDR3 nucleotides read TGCAGTGCTAGCGATACTGCGAACACCGGGGAGCTGTTTTTT.

The chain carries TRBV7-3 and TRBJ1-1, with D maybe TRBD1 (5 bases). This CDR3 contains 13 residues. Trimming removed 5 bases at V and 5 bases at J, with 12 bases between. Germline CDR1 reads SGHTA; CDR2 reads FQGTGA. For the CDR3, the DNA is TGTGCCAGCAGCCCCTGGAGGGGAACTGAAGCTTTCTTT. Its translation: CASSPWRGTEAFF.

CDR3 bases: TGTGCCAGCAGCGTCACATTCGGGGCAGATACGCAGTATTTT. Translation: CASSVTFGADTQYF. The rearrangement uses TRBV7-2 and TRBJ2-3; D possibly corresponds to TRBD2 (5 bases). Germline-derived CDR1 and CDR2 are SGHTA and FQGNSA. Trimming removed 5 bases at V and 4 bases at J, with 13 bases between. The length of the CDR3 is 14 residues.

This clonotype was picked up a small number of times. CDR3: CSASTGANTEAFF. The CDR3 DNA reads as TGCAGCGCTTCGACAGGAGCCAACACTGAAGCTTTCTTT. The rearrangement uses TRBV29-1 and TRBJ1-1, with D maybe TRBD1 (6 bases). Germline CDR1 is SQVTM and CDR2 is ANQGSEA. The CDR3 contains 13 residues. V lost 7 bases and J 2 bases, leaving 14 bases between the germline ends.